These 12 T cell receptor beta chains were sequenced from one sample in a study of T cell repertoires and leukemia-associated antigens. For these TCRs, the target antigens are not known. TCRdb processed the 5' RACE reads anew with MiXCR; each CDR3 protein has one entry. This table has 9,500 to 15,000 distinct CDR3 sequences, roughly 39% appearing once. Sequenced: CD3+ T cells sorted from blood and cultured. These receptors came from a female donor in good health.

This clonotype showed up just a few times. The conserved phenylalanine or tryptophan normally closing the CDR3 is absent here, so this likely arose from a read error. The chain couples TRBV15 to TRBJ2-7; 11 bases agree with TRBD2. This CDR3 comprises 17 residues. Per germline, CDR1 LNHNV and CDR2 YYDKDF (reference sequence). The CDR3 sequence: CTTSRHLTGTSGYEQYL. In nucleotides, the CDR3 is TGTACCACCAGCAGACATTTAACCGGGACTAGCGGCTACGAGCAGTACCTC.

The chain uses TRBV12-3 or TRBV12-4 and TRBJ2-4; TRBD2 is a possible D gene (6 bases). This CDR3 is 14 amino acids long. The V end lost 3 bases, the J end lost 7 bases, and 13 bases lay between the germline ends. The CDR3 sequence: CASSFRRAENIQYF. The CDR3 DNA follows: TGTGCCAGCAGTTTCCGGAGGGCCGAGAACATTCAGTACTTC.

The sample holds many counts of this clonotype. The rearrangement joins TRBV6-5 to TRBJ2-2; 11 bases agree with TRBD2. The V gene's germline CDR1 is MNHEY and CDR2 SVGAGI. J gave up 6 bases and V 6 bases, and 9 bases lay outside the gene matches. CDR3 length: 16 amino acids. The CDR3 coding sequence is TGTGCCAGCAGCCGGAGACTAGCGGGACCCCCCGGGGAGCTGTTTTTT. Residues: CASSRRLAGPPGELFF.

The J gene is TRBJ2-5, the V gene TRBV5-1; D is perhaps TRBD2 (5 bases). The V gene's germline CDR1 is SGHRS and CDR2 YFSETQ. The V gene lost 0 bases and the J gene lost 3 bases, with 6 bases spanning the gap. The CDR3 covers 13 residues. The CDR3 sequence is CASSLDGKETQYF. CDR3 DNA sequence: TGCGCCAGCAGCTTGGACGGGAAAGAGACCCAGTACTTC.

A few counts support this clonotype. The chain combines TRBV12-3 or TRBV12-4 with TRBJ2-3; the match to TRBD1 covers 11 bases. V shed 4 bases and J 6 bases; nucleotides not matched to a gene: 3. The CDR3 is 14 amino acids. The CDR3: CASSWGQGVDTQYF. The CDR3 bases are TGTGCCAGCAGTTGGGGACAGGGGGTGGATACGCAGTATTTT.

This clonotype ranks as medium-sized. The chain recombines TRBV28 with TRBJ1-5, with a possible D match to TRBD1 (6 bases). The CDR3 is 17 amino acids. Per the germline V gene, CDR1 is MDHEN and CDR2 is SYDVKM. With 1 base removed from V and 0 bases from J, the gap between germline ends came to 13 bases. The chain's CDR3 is CASSLLGGRFSNQPQHF. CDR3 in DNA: TGTGCCAGCAGTTTATTGGGGGGCAGGTTTAGCAATCAGCCCCAGCATTTT.

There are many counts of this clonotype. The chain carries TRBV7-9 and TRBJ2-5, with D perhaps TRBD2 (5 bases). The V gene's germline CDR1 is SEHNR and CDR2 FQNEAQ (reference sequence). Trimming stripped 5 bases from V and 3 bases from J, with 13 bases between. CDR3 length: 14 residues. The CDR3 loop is CASSQADFEETQYF. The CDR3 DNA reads TGTGCCAGCAGCCAAGCGGACTTTGAAGAGACCCAGTACTTC.

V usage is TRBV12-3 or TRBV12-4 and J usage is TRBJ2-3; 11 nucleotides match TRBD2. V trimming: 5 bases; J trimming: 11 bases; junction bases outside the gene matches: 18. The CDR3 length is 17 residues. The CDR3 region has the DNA TGTGCCAGCAGTACCGAATATTTAGCGGGAGGGCCGCATGAGCAGTATTTT. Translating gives CASSTEYLAGGPHEQYF.

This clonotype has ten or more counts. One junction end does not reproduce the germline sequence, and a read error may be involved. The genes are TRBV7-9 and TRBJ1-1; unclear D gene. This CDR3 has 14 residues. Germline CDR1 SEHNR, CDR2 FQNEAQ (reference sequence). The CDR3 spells CAGSQDGEYTEAFF. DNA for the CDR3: TGTGCCGGCAGCCAGGACGGGGAATACACTGAAGCTTTCTTT.

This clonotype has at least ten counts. In nucleotides, the CDR3 is TGTGCCAGCAGCTTGGAGGTAGCGGGGATCTACGAGCAGTACTTC. This sequence encodes CASSLEVAGIYEQYF. The J gene is TRBJ2-7, the V gene TRBV5-5; TRBD2 aligns across 8 bases. Germline values: CDR1 SGHKS, CDR2 YYEKEE (reference sequence). With V trimmed by 0 bases and J by 3 bases, 5 bases remained unmatched. CDR3 length: 15 residues. The whole variable domain, filled in from reference TRBV5-5 and TRBJ2-7, reads DAGVTQSPTHLIKTRGQQVTLRCSPISGHKSVSWYQQVLGQGPQFIFQYYEKEERGRGNFPDRFSARQFPNYSSELNVNALLLGDSALYLCASSLEVAGIYEQYFGPGTRLTVT.

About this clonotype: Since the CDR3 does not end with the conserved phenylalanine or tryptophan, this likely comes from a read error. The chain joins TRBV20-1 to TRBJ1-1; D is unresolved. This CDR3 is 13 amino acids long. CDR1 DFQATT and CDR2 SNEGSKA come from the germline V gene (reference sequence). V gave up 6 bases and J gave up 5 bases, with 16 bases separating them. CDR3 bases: TGCAGTGCCAGCAGGCGGAGAGGGACTGAAGCTTTCTCT. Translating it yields CSASRRRGTEAFS.

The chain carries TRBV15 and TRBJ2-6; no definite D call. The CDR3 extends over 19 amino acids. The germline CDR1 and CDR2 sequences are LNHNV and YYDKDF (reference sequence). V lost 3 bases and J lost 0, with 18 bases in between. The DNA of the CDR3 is TGTGCCACCAGCAGTGGCATCGAGGCAGAGTCCTCTGGGGCCAACGTCCTGACTTTC. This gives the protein CATSSGIEAESSGANVLTF.